A selection of T cell receptor beta chains follows, all from one sample in a study of memory CD4+ T cells and cytomegalovirus serostatus. The data were produced by immunoSEQ multiplex PCR, yet TCRdb's version contains in-frame clones alone and is incomplete. The repertoire holds about 53,000 clones, with about 81% as singletons. Sequencing was carried out using memory CD4+ T cells from blood. All receptors come from an adult in good health and CMV-seronegative. The CDR3 runs from the conserved cysteine through the conserved F or W. D genes are given only for firm matches. Size is stated for part of the rows, as once, few or many counts, or as a class when the clone is expanded.

D gene	V gene	J gene	clone size	CDR3 DNA	CDR3 protein
TRBD2	TRBV7-9	TRBJ2-3	.	TGTGCCAGCAGCCGGGGGGGATGGACAGATACGCAGTATTTT	CASSRGGWTDTQYF
TRBD2	TRBV28	TRBJ2-7	.	TGTGCCAGCAGTTCGACTAGCGGGAGGGCCGTGATATTTGCGGGGAACTTC	CASSSTSGRAVIFAGNF
TRBD2	TRBV19	TRBJ2-1	.	TGTGCCAGTTCTAACATAGCGGGGGCCTACAATGAGCAGTTCTTC	CASSNIAGAYNEQFF
.	TRBV5-1	TRBJ2-5	.	TGCGCCAGCAGCGGGTTCGGGGGAGGAGTAAAAGAGACCCAGTACTTC	CASSGFGGGVKETQYF
.	TRBV7-2	TRBJ2-3	.	TGTGCCAGCAGCTTAAGTAGCGGTGTGACAGATACGCAGTATTTT	CASSLSSGVTDTQYF
.	TRBV7-6	TRBJ2-5	few	TGTGCCAGCAGCTCTACCGGCAGGCAAGAGACCCAGTACTTC	CASSSTGRQETQYF
.	TRBV15	TRBJ1-1	.	TGTGCCACCAGCAGAGTTCGGAGCAGGGGATTGAACACTGAAGCTTTCTTT	CATSRVRSRGLNTEAFF
TRBD2	TRBV7-2	TRBJ2-2	.	TGTGCCAGCAGCAGAGAGGGACTAGCGGGGAGAGGGACCGGGGAGCTGTTTTTT	CASSREGLAGRGTGELFF
TRBD1	TRBV6-1	TRBJ1-4	.	TGTGCCAGCAGGAAGGACAGGGGGCGTGAAAAACTGTTTTTT	CASRKDRGREKLFF
TRBD1	TRBV11-2	TRBJ1-1	.	TGTGCCAGCAGCGAACTGGTGACAGGGTTTAGTTCCGGAGCTTTCTTT	CASSELVTGFSSGAFF
TRBD1	TRBV9	TRBJ1-1	.	TGTGCCAGCAGCGCCCAGGGGGCTTGGACTGAAGCTTTCTTT	CASSAQGAWTEAFF
.	TRBV29-1	TRBJ1-1	once	TGCAGCGTTGAGGTCGGGTCAGGGCCTAACACTGAAGCTTTCTTT	CSVEVGSGPNTEAFF
.	TRBV18	TRBJ2-3	.	TGTGCCAGCTCAGGTCAAGGGGCAGATACGCAGTATTTT	CASSGQGADTQYF
TRBD1	TRBV9	TRBJ1-2	once	TGTGCCAGCAGCGTAGAATGGTCGGTCCAGGGGGATGGCTACACCTTC	CASSVEWSVQGDGYTF
TRBD1	TRBV29-1	TRBJ2-3	few	TGCAGCGTTGGCTTTCAGGGGGCGAGTACAGATACGCAGTATTTT	CSVGFQGASTDTQYF
TRBD1	TRBV18	TRBJ2-7	.	TGTGCCAGCTCCCAAACCTTTGACAGGGGGCGCGAGCAGTACTTC	CASSQTFDRGREQYF
.	TRBV7-8	TRBJ2-2	.	TGTGCCAGCAGCTTTAACCCCCTGGGGAGTCGCGAAGGTAACACCGGGGAGCTGTTTTTT	CASSFNPLGSREGNTGELFF
.	TRBV5-1	TRBJ1-3	.	TGCGCCAGCAGCTTGACGGCGGTCTCTGGAAACACCATATATTTT	CASSLTAVSGNTIYF
TRBD2	TRBV7-9	TRBJ2-3	once	TGTGCCAGCAGCTTATCTAGCGGGATGACAGATACGCAGTATTTT	CASSLSSGMTDTQYF
.	TRBV9	TRBJ2-3	.	TGTGCCAGCAGCCCAGCACCCTCAGGGGATACGCAGTATTTT	CASSPAPSGDTQYF
.	TRBV28	TRBJ1-2	once	TGTGCCAGCAGTTTAGCAGGAGGTGGCTACACCTTC	CASSLAGGGYTF
.	TRBV6-6	TRBJ2-5	once	TGTGCCAGCTTAGTCCAAGAGACCCAGTACTTC	CASLVQETQYF
TRBD1	TRBV5-1	TRBJ1-3	.	TGCGCCAGCAGCTCGGGACAGACCTCTGGAAACACCATATATTTT	CASSSGQTSGNTIYF
.	TRBV7-8	TRBJ1-5	once	TGTGCCAGCAGCCTAGGAGGGGTCAGGGCCCGTGAGCCCCAGCATTTT	CASSLGGVRAREPQHF
.	TRBV7-2	TRBJ2-1	.	TGTGCCAGCAGCTTAACGGGGTTGCAGTTCTTC	CASSLTGLQFF
.	TRBV6-5	TRBJ1-1	.	TGTGCCAGCACCCAAAACGGCTTAGCCGGGCAAGCTTTCTTT	CASTQNGLAGQAFF
.	TRBV11-2	TRBJ2-4	.	TGTGCCAGCAGCTCCCGGTTAGCCAAAAACATTCAGTACTTC	CASSSRLAKNIQYF
.	TRBV7-7	TRBJ1-5	.	TGTGCTAGCAGCTTGGGGCCCACCCGGCCCCAGCATTTT	CASSLGPTRPQHF
.	TRBV10-2	TRBJ2-2	.	TGCGCCAGCAGCATTAATCCTGACAAGAACACCGGGGAGCTGTTTTTT	CASSINPDKNTGELFF
TRBD1	TRBV7-3	TRBJ2-7	once	TGTGCCAGCAGCAGGGACAGTGGGGACTACGAGCAGTACTTC	CASSRDSGDYEQYF
.	TRBV2	TRBJ1-3	.	TGTGCCAGCAGTGAAGCCGGAAACACCATATATTTT	CASSEAGNTIYF
.	TRBV15	TRBJ2-5	.	TGTGCCACCAGCAACTTCCAAGAGACCCAGTACTTC	CATSNFQETQYF
.	TRBV28	TRBJ2-1	.	TGTGCCAGCAGTTTACTCAAGGATGAGCAGTTCTTC	CASSLLKDEQFF
TRBD2	TRBV6-5	TRBJ2-7	.	TGTGCCAGCAGTGATTCGGGGGGAGTCTCCGAGCAGTACTTC	CASSDSGGVSEQYF
.	TRBV2	TRBJ1-2	.	TGTGCCAGCAGTGAAGGGCTCCTCGGGGGCTATGGCTACACCTTC	CASSEGLLGGYGYTF
.	TRBV4-2	TRBJ1-4	.	TGTGCCAGCAGCCAAGATGTAGGGCTAGAAGGATATAATGAAAAACTGTTTTTT	CASSQDVGLEGYNEKLFF
.	TRBV5-1	TRBJ2-4	.	TGCGCCAGCAGCGCCCAGGGGAAAAACATTCAGTACTTC	CASSAQGKNIQYF
TRBD2	TRBV7-3	TRBJ2-1	.	TGTGCCAGCAGCCCCACCGGCGGGAGGACCTACAATGAGCAGTTCTTC	CASSPTGGRTYNEQFF
.	TRBV28	TRBJ2-1	.	TGTGCCAGCAGTCCCCAGAGGCCGGGTCTACCATACAATGAGCAGTTCTTC	CASSPQRPGLPYNEQFF
.	TRBV19	TRBJ1-5	.	TGTGCCAGTAACCCCGGGGGGAATCAGCCCCAGCATTTT	CASNPGGNQPQHF
.	TRBV5-6	TRBJ2-1	.	TGTGCCAGCGCAGGAGCGGCGAGCTCCTACAATGAGCAGTTCTTC	CASAGAASSYNEQFF
.	TRBV29-1	TRBJ1-1	.	TGCAGCGTTGAAGAAAGCAGTAGCCCTGAAGCTTTCTTT	CSVEESSSPEAFF
.	TRBV5-6	TRBJ2-2	.	TGTGCCAGCAGCACATGGTTAACAAACACCGGGGAGCTGTTTTTT	CASSTWLTNTGELFF
.	TRBV4-1	TRBJ2-7	.	TGCGCCAGCAGCCGACGAAGACTTGGACAGAATTCCTACGAGCAGTACTTC	CASSRRRLGQNSYEQYF
.	TRBV4-1	TRBJ2-7	.	TGCGCCAGCAGCCAATCTCCAGGGACCTACGAGCAGTACTTC	CASSQSPGTYEQYF
.	TRBV6-1	TRBJ2-1	.	TGTGCCAGCAGTGACCACCTTGGGTCGACAGAGCAGTTCTTC	CASSDHLGSTEQFF
.	TRBV5-1	TRBJ2-7	.	TGCGCCAGCAGCTTGGGAGGCCAGAGCTCCTACGAGCAGTACTTC	CASSLGGQSSYEQYF
TRBD2	TRBV4-1	TRBJ2-2	.	TGCGCCAGCAGCCAAGTTAAGCCCGGGACTAACGTTGACACCGGGGAGCTGTTTTTT	CASSQVKPGTNVDTGELFF
.	TRBV7-8	TRBJ2-1	.	TGTGCCAGCAGCCCCGGAAGCGGGCTCTCCTACAATGAGCAGTTCTTC	CASSPGSGLSYNEQFF
.	TRBV6-1	TRBJ2-7	.	TGTGCCAGCAGTGAAGCTGAACAGGTCGCCTACGAGCAGTACTTC	CASSEAEQVAYEQYF
.	TRBV7-3	TRBJ2-1	.	TGTGCCAGCAGCTTAACGGGAAGGCAAGTCTACAATGAGCAGTTCTTC	CASSLTGRQVYNEQFF
.	TRBV18	TRBJ2-6	.	TGTGCCAGCTCACCAAGGGGCGGGACCGGGGCCAACGTCCTGACTTTC	CASSPRGGTGANVLTF
TRBD1	TRBV28	TRBJ1-3	once	TGTGCCAGCAGTTCAATTTCTCGGACAGGGGCTGGAAACACCATATATTTT	CASSSISRTGAGNTIYF
TRBD2	TRBV19	TRBJ2-7	few	TGTGCCAGTAGTATGTTGCGGGAGTACTCCTACGAGCAGTACTTC	CASSMLREYSYEQYF
TRBD2	TRBV25-1	TRBJ2-5	.	TGTGCCAGCAGTGAGATTACAGGCGGGAGGGGGACCCAGTACTTC	CASSEITGGRGTQYF